This T cell receptor beta chain was sequenced for a study of shared clonotypes between healthy human individuals. General study points: Donor clonotype sharing was expected to depend on sequencing depth.

Into CD45RA+ naive and CD45RA-negative memory subsets, the CD4+ cells were split. Sequenced by immunoSEQ multiplex PCR; TCRdb stores in-frame clones only, minus some. This table has 2 million to 2.5 million clones, 80% to 95% appearing once. Note on this clone: Its antigen remains unidentified.

The germline V gene encodes CDR1 SGHTA and CDR2 FQGNSA. The CDR3 loop spans 14 amino acids. V was pared by 2 bases and J by 4 bases, with 9 bases between. The rearrangement links TRBV7-2 to TRBJ1-5; no reliable D call. This clonotype originated in a young man in good health. Some clones in this sample may be carry-over from other donors' samples. Sample: naive CD4+ T cells from PBMCs. Subset given: CD45RA+ positively selected. CDR3 residues: CASSLLAENQPQHF. The CDR3 coding sequence is TGTGCCAGCAGCTTATTGGCAGAGAATCAGCCCCAGCATTTT.